This is a list of T cell receptor beta chains from one sample in a study of OX40 agonist ivuxolimab in advanced cancers. Only in-frame clones appear in the TCRdb table, and some are missing; sequencing was by immunoSEQ multiplex PCR. The sample consists of roughly 30,000 clones, 65% to 75% of them appearing once. The sample in question was CD4+ or CD8+ T cells sorted from blood, obtained in a trial of the OX40 agonist ivuxolimab. These receptors all stem from an adult with an advanced solid tumor such as melanoma, head and neck, liver or kidney cancer. Both conserved end residues are part of each CDR3. Fields, in order: J gene, V gene, D gene, clone size, CDR3 DNA, CDR3 protein. A D gene is named only where the DNA matches it firmly. Clone size is shown for a subset of rows, as once, few, many or a class of expanded clone.

>TRBJ1-1|TRBV2|TRBD1|.
TGTGCCAGCAGTATACAGGGGGAAACTGAAGCTTTCTTT
CASSIQGETEAFF
>TRBJ1-1|TRBV11-1|.|few
TGTGCCAGCAGCTTAGGGGACCCCACTGAAGCTTTCTTT
CASSLGDPTEAFF
>TRBJ1-1|TRBV5-1|TRBD1|once
TGCGCCAGCAGCATTACAGGGGGAATGAACACTGAAGCTTTCTTT
CASSITGGMNTEAFF
>TRBJ1-1|TRBV6-5|.|few
TGTGCCAGCTGTAGGACGGGACGGAACACTGAAGCTTTCTTT
CASCRTGRNTEAFF
>TRBJ2-3|TRBV9|TRBD2|.
TGTGCCAGCAGCGTAGTGGGGGGGGGACCCACAGATACGCAGTATTTT
CASSVVGGGPTDTQYF
>TRBJ1-1|TRBV9|TRBD1|.
TGTGCCAGCAGGGGTAATACAGGGGGCACTGAAGCTTTCTTT
CASRGNTGGTEAFF
>TRBJ1-5|TRBV6-5|.|few
TGTGCCAGCGGCCGCAATCAGCCCCAGCATTTT
CASGRNQPQHF
>TRBJ1-3|TRBV21-1|.|once
TGTGCCAGCAGGGGGACGGGCTCTGGAAACACCATATATTTT
CASRGTGSGNTIYF
>TRBJ2-5|TRBV6-1|TRBD2|.
TGTGCCAGCAGGGGACTAGCGGGGGGGGCAGAGACCCAGTACTTC
CASRGLAGGAETQYF
>TRBJ2-1|TRBV7-2|.|.
TGTGCCAGCAGCTCCCCCCCCGTGGGTGAGCAGTTCTTC
CASSSPPVGEQFF
>TRBJ2-3|TRBV6-1|.|.
TGTGCCAGCAGTGAGAACGAGGATACGCAGTATTTT
CASSENEDTQYF
>TRBJ1-2|TRBV7-9|.|.
TGTGCCAGCAGCTTGTTTACGGTCTACACCTTC
CASSLFTVYTF
>TRBJ1-1|TRBV5-1|TRBD1|.
TGCGCCAGCAGCAAGGGACAGACGAACACTGAAGCTTTCTTT
CASSKGQTNTEAFF
>TRBJ2-5|TRBV6-1|TRBD2|.
TGTGCCAGCAAGGGACTAGCGGGAGAGACCCAGTACTTC
CASKGLAGETQYF
>TRBJ2-5|TRBV7-6|.|.
TGTGCCAGCAGCTTTTCTGGGAGAGAGACCCAGTACTTC
CASSFSGRETQYF
>TRBJ2-7|TRBV19|TRBD1|.
TGTGCCAGCCTGGGAGGGGGGACAGGGGGCTACGAGCAGTACTTC
CASLGGGTGGYEQYF
>TRBJ2-1|TRBV9|TRBD2|once
TGTGCCAGCAGCGGTAGCGGGGGGGTCGATGAGCAGTTCTTC
CASSGSGGVDEQFF
>TRBJ1-6|TRBV27|TRBD1|once
TGTGCCAGCAGTTTTGTGAAACAGGGGAAAGCACCCCTCCACTTT
CASSFVKQGKAPLHF
>TRBJ1-6|TRBV10-2|.|.
TGCGCCAGCAGTGATTGGGGCTGGGATTCACCCCTCCACTTT
CASSDWGWDSPLHF
>TRBJ2-7|TRBV7-7|.|.
TGTGCCAGCAGCCCCGACAGTACCTACGAGCAGTACTTC
CASSPDSTYEQYF
>TRBJ1-3|TRBV5-1|.|.
TGCGCCAGCAGCTCAACAGCAAGCTCTGGAAACACCATATATTTT
CASSSTASSGNTIYF
>TRBJ2-1|TRBV5-5|.|.
TGTGCCAGCAGCTTAGGGGGGCCAAACAATGAGCAGTTCTTC
CASSLGGPNNEQFF
>TRBJ1-5|TRBV6-6|.|.
TGTGCCAGCAGTCCACCGGGAGCCGTCAATCAGCCCCAGCATTTT
CASSPPGAVNQPQHF
>TRBJ1-3|TRBV19|.|.
TGTGCCAGTAGGGACGCCTTAAGGGGAGCTGGAAACACCATATATTTT
CASRDALRGAGNTIYF
>TRBJ1-2|TRBV5-4|.|.
TGTGCCAGCAGCGGTGGCTATGGCTACACCTTC
CASSGGYGYTF
>TRBJ2-4|TRBV2|.|.
TGTGCCAGCAGTGAAACTGGTAGGGATGGGGACATTCAGTACTTC
CASSETGRDGDIQYF
>TRBJ1-2|TRBV2|.|once
TGTGCCAGCAGTGAAGGGAACGGGTATGGCTACACCTTC
CASSEGNGYGYTF
>TRBJ1-3|TRBV11-2|.|few
TGTGCCAGCAGCCTCCTTGGGGGGCCTGGAAACACCATATATTTT
CASSLLGGPGNTIYF
>TRBJ1-1|TRBV7-7|.|.
TGTGCCAGCAGTCGGTCGAGTGGTGCTGAAGCTTTCTTT
CASSRSSGAEAFF
>TRBJ1-2|TRBV6-1|.|.
TGTGCCAGCAGTGTGGCGGGGAACTATGGCTACACCTTC
CASSVAGNYGYTF
>TRBJ2-5|TRBV5-1|.|.
TGTGCCAGCAGCTTAGGGGTAGAGACCCAGTACTTC
CASSLGVETQYF
>TRBJ1-1|TRBV7-2|TRBD1|.
TGTGCCAGCAGCCCCGACAGGGGAGGAACTGAAGCTTTCTTT
CASSPDRGGTEAFF
>TRBJ2-1|TRBV11-3|.|few
TGTGCCAGCAGCTTAGGACGGGGGGCCTTCAATGAGCAGTTCTTC
CASSLGRGAFNEQFF
>TRBJ1-1|TRBV18|.|.
TGTGCCAGCTCACCACATATGAACACTGAAGCTTTCTTT
CASSPHMNTEAFF
>TRBJ2-3|TRBV5-1|.|.
TGCGCCAGCAGCTTGGAGAGTGGCGCAGATACGCAGTATTTT
CASSLESGADTQYF
>TRBJ1-1|TRBV6-4|.|.
TGTGCCAGCAGTGAAAGGGCGTCCACTGAAGCTTTCTTT
CASSERASTEAFF
>TRBJ1-1|TRBV2|.|.
TGTGCCAGCTACAGGGACCAGAACACTGAAGCTTTCTTT
CASYRDQNTEAFF
>TRBJ1-2|TRBV6-1|.|.
TGTGCCAGCAGTGAAGCGATAGGACCTTCAGGCTACACCTTC
CASSEAIGPSGYTF
>TRBJ1-1|TRBV11-1|TRBD1|.
TGTGCCAGCACCCCCGGAGGACAGGCTGAAGCTTTCTTT
CASTPGGQAEAFF
>TRBJ1-1|TRBV30|.|.
TGTGCCTGGAGTATAGCCGGGGGCTGGAACACTGAAGCTTTCTTT
CAWSIAGGWNTEAFF
>TRBJ1-1|TRBV12-5|.|.
TGTGCTAGTGGTTTGGTACTAGCACAGAACACTGAAGCTTTCTTT
CASGLVLAQNTEAFF
>TRBJ1-2|TRBV9|.|.
TGTGCCAGCAGCGTAGAAGATCTGAGGGGGGCTGGCGGCTACACCTTC
CASSVEDLRGAGGYTF
>TRBJ2-1|TRBV7-8|TRBD2|.
TGTGCCAGCAGCGGTGGACTAGCGGGGCACAATGAGCAGTTCTTC
CASSGGLAGHNEQFF
>TRBJ2-2|TRBV19|.|.
TGTGCCAGTAAAGGAGGGGGAGCCGGGGAGCTGTTTTTT
CASKGGGAGELFF
>TRBJ1-6|TRBV25-1|TRBD1|.
TGTGCCAGCAGTGAAGACAGGGGCTGGCATTCACCCCTCCACTTT
CASSEDRGWHSPLHF
>TRBJ2-3|TRBV4-1|.|.
TGCGCCAGCAGCAATAGGGATGGCCGGCAAAGGACAGATACGCAGTATTTT
CASSNRDGRQRTDTQYF
>TRBJ1-5|TRBV6-1|.|.
TGTGCCAGCAAGTTGGGGGTCGCCGGGGATCAGCCCCAGCATTTT
CASKLGVAGDQPQHF
>TRBJ1-1|TRBV30|.|.
TGTGCCTGGAGTCGGGGGATAGGGAACACTGAAGCTTTCTTT
CAWSRGIGNTEAFF
>TRBJ1-2|TRBV6-5|.|.
TGTGCCAGCAGTTACTCAGGGGCGAATGGCTACACCTTC
CASSYSGANGYTF
>TRBJ1-3|TRBV7-9|.|.
TGTGCCGAACTGGGGTTAGCGAACACCATATATTTT
CAELGLANTIYF
>TRBJ2-2|TRBV19|.|.
TGTGCCAGTAGTAACAATAGGGAAACCGGGGAGCTGTTTTTT
CASSNNRETGELFF
>TRBJ1-1|TRBV10-1|TRBD1|.
TGCGCCAGCGCGGTCCCGGGACAGGGAGGGACTGAAGCTTTCTTT
CASAVPGQGGTEAFF
>TRBJ2-2|TRBV5-6|.|.
TGTGCCAGCAGCTGGGATCCCAAAGGGAACGGGGAGCTGTTTTTT
CASSWDPKGNGELFF